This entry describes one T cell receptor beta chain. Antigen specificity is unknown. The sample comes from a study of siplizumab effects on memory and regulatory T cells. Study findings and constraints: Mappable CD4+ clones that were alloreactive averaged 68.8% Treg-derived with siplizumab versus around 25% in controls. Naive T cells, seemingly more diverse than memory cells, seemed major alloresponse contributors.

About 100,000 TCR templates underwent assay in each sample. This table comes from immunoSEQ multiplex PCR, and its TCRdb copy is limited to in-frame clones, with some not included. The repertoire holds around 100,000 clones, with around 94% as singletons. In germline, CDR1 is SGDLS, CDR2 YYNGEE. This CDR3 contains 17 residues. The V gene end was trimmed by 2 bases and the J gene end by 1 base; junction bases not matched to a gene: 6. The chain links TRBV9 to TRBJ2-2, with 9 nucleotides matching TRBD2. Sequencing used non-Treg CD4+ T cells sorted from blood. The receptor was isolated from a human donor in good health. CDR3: CASSVLAGGLNTGELFF. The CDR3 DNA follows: TGTGCCAGCAGCGTTCTCGCGGGAGGGCTGAACACCGGGGAGCTGTTTTTT.